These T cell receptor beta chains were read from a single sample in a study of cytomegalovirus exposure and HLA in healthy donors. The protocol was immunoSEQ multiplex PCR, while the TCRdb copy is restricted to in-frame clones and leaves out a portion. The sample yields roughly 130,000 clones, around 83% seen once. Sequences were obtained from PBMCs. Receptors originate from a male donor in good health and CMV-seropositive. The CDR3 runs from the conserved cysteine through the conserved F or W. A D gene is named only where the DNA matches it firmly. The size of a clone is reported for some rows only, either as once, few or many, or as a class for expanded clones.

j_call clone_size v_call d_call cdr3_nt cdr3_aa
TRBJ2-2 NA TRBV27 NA TGTGCCAGCAGTTTATCGTCCGCCGGGGAGCTGTTTTTT CASSLSSAGELFF
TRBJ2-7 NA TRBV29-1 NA TGCAGCGCTGCCCGGTATGGGACTTACGAGCAGTACTTC CSAARYGTYEQYF
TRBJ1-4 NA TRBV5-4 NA TGTGCCAGCAGCCGCAGCGGGGGCGCAGATAATGAAAAACTGTTTTTT CASSRSGGADNEKLFF
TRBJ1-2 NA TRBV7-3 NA TGTGCCAGCAGCTTACACAGCGGTCTCTATGGCTACACCTTC CASSLHSGLYGYTF
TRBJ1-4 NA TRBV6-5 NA TGTGCCAGCAGGAGAAATGAAAAACTGTTTTTT CASRRNEKLFF
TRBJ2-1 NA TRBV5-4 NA TGTGCCAGCAGCTTTATTATGAGCTCCTACAATGAGCAGTTCTTC CASSFIMSSYNEQFF
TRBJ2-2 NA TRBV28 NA TGTGCCAGCAGTTTGGTCGACAGATTTTATCCCGGGGAGCTGTTTTTT CASSLVDRFYPGELFF
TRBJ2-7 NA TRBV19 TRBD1 TGTGCCAGTAGTATAGGGGACAGGGATCTCTACGAGCAGTACTTC CASSIGDRDLYEQYF
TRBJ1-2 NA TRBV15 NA TGTGCCACCAGCAGAGATCATGCGGGGCATGGCTACACCTTC CATSRDHAGHGYTF
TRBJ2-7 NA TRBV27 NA TGTGCCAGCAGTTTATCAGCTGTGGGCAGGGTTTACGAGCAGTACTTC CASSLSAVGRVYEQYF
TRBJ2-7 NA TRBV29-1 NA TGCAGCGTTGAATCGGGTGGCCCCGAGCAGTACTTC CSVESGGPEQYF
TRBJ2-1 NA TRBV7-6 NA TGTGCCAGCAGTTACCGGGACACAACCTACAATGAGCAGTTCTTC CASSYRDTTYNEQFF
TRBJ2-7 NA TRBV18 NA TGTGCCAGCTCACCGGGCCGCTACGAGCAGTACTTC CASSPGRYEQYF
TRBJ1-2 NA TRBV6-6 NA TGTGCCAGCACAGCAGGCAGCGGCTATGGCTACACCTTC CASTAGSGYGYTF
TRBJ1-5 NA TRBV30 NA TGTGCCTGGAGTGTAAGCGGAAATCAGCCCCAGCATTTT CAWSVSGNQPQHF
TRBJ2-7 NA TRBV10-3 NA TGTGCCATCAGTTCCGGGACACGAAACTCCTACGAGCAGTACTTC CAISSGTRNSYEQYF
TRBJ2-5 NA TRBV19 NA TGTGCCAGTAGTCAAGGGGAATCGAGGCTCCTGGAGACCCAGTACTTC CASSQGESRLLETQYF
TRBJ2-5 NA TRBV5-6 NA TGTGCCAGCTCCCGGATAGCGTGGGCAGAGACCCAGTACTTC CASSRIAWAETQYF
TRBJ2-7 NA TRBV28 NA TGTGCCAGCAGCCCCAACAACGCCTACGAGCAGTACTTC CASSPNNAYEQYF
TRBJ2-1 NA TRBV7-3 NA TGTGCCAGCAGCTTCACACCGGGGTGGAATGAGCAGTTCTTC CASSFTPGWNEQFF
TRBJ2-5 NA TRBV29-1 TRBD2 TGCAGCGTTGAATCGGGGGGGGCCTTTGGAGAGACCCAGTACTTC CSVESGGAFGETQYF
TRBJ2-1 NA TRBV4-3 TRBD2 TGCGCCAGCAGCCAACCCGGGACTAGCGGCAATGAGCAGTTCTTC CASSQPGTSGNEQFF
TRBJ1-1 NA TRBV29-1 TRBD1 TGCAGCGCCGGGACAGGGGGCGACACTGAAGCTTTCTTT CSAGTGGDTEAFF
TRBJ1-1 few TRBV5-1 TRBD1 TGCGCCAGCAGCCTCGACAGGGCGAACACTGAAGCTTTCTTT CASSLDRANTEAFF
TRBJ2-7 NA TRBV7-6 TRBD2 TGTGCCAGCAGCAACGGCTTAGCGGGAGTGTACGAGCAGTACTTC CASSNGLAGVYEQYF
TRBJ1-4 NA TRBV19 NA TGTGCCAGTACCCCGACGGGCGAGGGAAAACTGTTTTTT CASTPTGEGKLFF
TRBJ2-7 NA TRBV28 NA TGTGCCAGCAGTTTGCGGTACACCTACGAGCAGTACTTC CASSLRYTYEQYF
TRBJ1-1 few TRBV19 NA TGTGCCATTAGGACAGCTTTGAACACTGAAGCTTTCTTT CAIRTALNTEAFF
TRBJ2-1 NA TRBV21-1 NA TGTGCCAGCAGTTACCTGTCAGACAATGAGCAGTTCTTC CASSYLSDNEQFF
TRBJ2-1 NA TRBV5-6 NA TGTGCCAGCAGCTTGGGTCGGAGGAATGAGCAGTTCTTC CASSLGRRNEQFF
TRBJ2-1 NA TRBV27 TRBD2 TGTGCCAGCAGTTTACGGGGGGGCAATGAGCAGTTCTTC CASSLRGGNEQFF
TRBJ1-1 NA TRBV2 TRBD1 TGTGCCAGCAGTGATCCCCTCCCGACAGGCCAGGGGGTCTGGGGTGAAGCTTTCTTT CASSDPLPTGQGVWGEAFF
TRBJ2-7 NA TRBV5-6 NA TGTGCCAGCAGCTTGGGGCAGTTCCACGAGCAGTACTTC CASSLGQFHEQYF
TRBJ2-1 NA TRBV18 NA TGTGCCAGCTCACCACCCAGCGGGTTCTCCTACAATGAGCAGTTCTTC CASSPPSGFSYNEQFF
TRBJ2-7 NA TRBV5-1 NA TGCGCCAGCAGCTTGGGGGGACACTTTTCCTACGAGCAGTACTTC CASSLGGHFSYEQYF
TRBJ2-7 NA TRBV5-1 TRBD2 TGCGCCAGCAGCTTGGGACTAGCGGGGAACTACGAGCAGTACTTC CASSLGLAGNYEQYF
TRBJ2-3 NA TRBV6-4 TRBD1 TGTGCCAGCAGTGACGGGACAGGGGAGGCAGATACGCAGTATTTT CASSDGTGEADTQYF
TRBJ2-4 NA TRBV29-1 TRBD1 TGCAGCGTGGAGACAGGGAGCAAAAACATTCAGTACTTC CSVETGSKNIQYF
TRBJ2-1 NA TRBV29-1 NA TGCAGCGTAGTCGAACTAAACAATGAGCAGTTCTTC CSVVELNNEQFF
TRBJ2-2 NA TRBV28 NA TGTGCCAGCAGTTTTTTTCCAGGGTCGACCACCGGGGAGCTGTTTTTT CASSFFPGSTTGELFF
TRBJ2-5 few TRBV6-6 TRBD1 TGTGCCAGCAGAAGACAGGGATGGGAGACCCAGTACTTC CASRRQGWETQYF
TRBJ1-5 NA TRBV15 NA TGTGCCACCAGCAGACAGGGCTCGGAACAGCCCCAGCATTTT CATSRQGSEQPQHF
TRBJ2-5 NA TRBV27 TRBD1 TGTGCCAGCAGTTCCCTCCGACAGGGTGGGGAGACCCAGTACTTC CASSSLRQGGETQYF
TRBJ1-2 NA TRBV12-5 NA TGTGCTAGTGGTTTCGTAGACTATGGCTACACCTTC CASGFVDYGYTF
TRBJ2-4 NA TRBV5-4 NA TGTGCCAGCAGCGGTGGGGGCTCACAGTACTTC CASSGGGSQYF